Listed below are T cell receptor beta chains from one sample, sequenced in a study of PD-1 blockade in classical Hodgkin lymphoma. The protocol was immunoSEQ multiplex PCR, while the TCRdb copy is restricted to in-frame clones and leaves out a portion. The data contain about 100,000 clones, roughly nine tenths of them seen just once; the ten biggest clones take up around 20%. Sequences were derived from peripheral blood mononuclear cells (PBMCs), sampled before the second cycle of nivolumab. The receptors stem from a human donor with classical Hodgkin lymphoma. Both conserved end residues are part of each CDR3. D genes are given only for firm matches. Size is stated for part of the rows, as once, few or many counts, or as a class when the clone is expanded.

TGTGCCAGCAGTTCCCCACGCGGGAAACGAATCGAGCAGTTCTTC,CASSSPRGKRIEQFF,.,TRBJ2-1,.,TRBV27
TGTGCCAGCAGGACCACAATCGGACTTGGGGAGCAGTACTTC,CASRTTIGLGEQYF,.,TRBJ2-7,.,TRBV6-5
TGTGCCTGGAGTCTTAGGGAGTTTCGGGGGACCCAGTACTTC,CAWSLREFRGTQYF,.,TRBJ2-5,.,TRBV30
TGTGCCAGCCTCATCGGTGGGTCGAACACTGAAGCTTTCTTT,CASLIGGSNTEAFF,.,TRBJ1-1,.,TRBV19
TGCAGCGTTGGACTAGCGGGATACAATGAGCAGTTCTTC,CSVGLAGYNEQFF,.,TRBJ2-1,TRBD2,TRBV29-1
TGTGCCAGCAGAGGCCGGGTCTTCTCCTCTAGCACAGATACGCAGTATTTT,CASRGRVFSSSTDTQYF,.,TRBJ2-3,.,TRBV28
TGTGCCAGCGAGGGACTAGCGGGATTTGGGGGGGAGACCCAGTACTTC,CASEGLAGFGGETQYF,once,TRBJ2-5,TRBD2,TRBV2
TGTGCCAGCAGTTCTCCGGGACTCAAGCCCCTCCAAGAGACCCAGTACTTC,CASSSPGLKPLQETQYF,.,TRBJ2-5,.,TRBV2
TGTGCCAGCTCACCACAAACAGCCCTCACAGATACGCAGTATTTT,CASSPQTALTDTQYF,once,TRBJ2-3,.,TRBV18
TGTGCCAGCAGCTTAGGAGAAATCTGGGACCCCAGGACAGATACGCAGTATTTT,CASSLGEIWDPRTDTQYF,.,TRBJ2-3,.,TRBV7-9
TGTGCCAGCAGTCCAGGTATGAGTTTCTACGAGCAGTACTTC,CASSPGMSFYEQYF,.,TRBJ2-7,.,TRBV2
TGTGCCAGCAGCTCACGGACAGGGACGGGGGATACGCAGTATTTT,CASSSRTGTGDTQYF,.,TRBJ2-3,TRBD1,TRBV11-2
TGTGCCAGCAGCTTAGCCGGGACTAGCGTTGAAGAGACCCAGTACTTC,CASSLAGTSVEETQYF,.,TRBJ2-5,TRBD2,TRBV11-2
TGTGCCTGGAGTTGGGGGGATGAAAAACTGTTTTTT,CAWSWGDEKLFF,once,TRBJ1-4,.,TRBV30
TGTGCCAGCAGCTTAGGTAGCGGGAGTAACAATGAGCAGTTCTTC,CASSLGSGSNNEQFF,.,TRBJ2-1,TRBD2,TRBV7-9
TGTGCCAGCAGTTTCCTGAAGGGAGTTGTAGAGACCCAGTACTTC,CASSFLKGVVETQYF,once,TRBJ2-5,.,TRBV28
TGTGCCAGCAGCCATGTCCGGGACGCAGCCTACGAGCAGTACTTC,CASSHVRDAAYEQYF,.,TRBJ2-7,.,TRBV4-2
TGCGCCAGCAGTACAGGGGGCACTAATGAAAAACTGTTTTTT,CASSTGGTNEKLFF,.,TRBJ1-4,TRBD1,TRBV10-2
TGCGCCAGCAGCCAATTCTCCGGGACAGATACGCAGTATTTT,CASSQFSGTDTQYF,once,TRBJ2-3,.,TRBV4-3
TGTGCCAGCAATACGGGACAGGGAGACAATCAGCCCCAGCATTTT,CASNTGQGDNQPQHF,.,TRBJ1-5,TRBD1,TRBV6-6
TGTGCCAGTTCGCAACCGGGACAGGGAGACACTGAAGCTTTCTTT,CASSQPGQGDTEAFF,.,TRBJ1-1,TRBD1,TRBV27
TGTGCCAGCAGTCACCCCCGACAGAGCTCCTACAATGAGCAGTTCTTC,CASSHPRQSSYNEQFF,.,TRBJ2-1,.,TRBV28
TGTGCCAGCTCACCCAATGAGGCCTACATTCAGTACTTC,CASSPNEAYIQYF,.,TRBJ2-4,.,TRBV18
TGCGCCAGCAGCCCGGGCGGGGGACCAACTGAAGCTTTCTTT,CASSPGGGPTEAFF,.,TRBJ1-1,.,TRBV5-1
TGTGCCAGCAGCTTGGACAGGGGCGAGCAGTACTTC,CASSLDRGEQYF,.,TRBJ2-7,TRBD1,TRBV7-9
TGTGCCAGCAGCCCCAGCGGGAGTGTGAGTCGTGAGCAGTTCTTC,CASSPSGSVSREQFF,.,TRBJ2-1,TRBD2,TRBV4-2
TGCGCCAGCAGCCAAAGTCTTAGGCAGTCTAATGAAAAACTGTTTTTT,CASSQSLRQSNEKLFF,.,TRBJ1-4,.,TRBV4-1
TGTGCCAGCAGTTTAACAGGGGCGTTAGGGTATGGCTACACCTTC,CASSLTGALGYGYTF,.,TRBJ1-2,TRBD1,TRBV27
TGTGCCAGCAGTTTACGGGACAGGGCCCCTTGGTTAGGGAGAGCTTTCTTT,CASSLRDRAPWLGRAFF,.,TRBJ1-1,TRBD1,TRBV28
TGTGCCAGCAGTTTCATAACAGGGACTTGGTATGGCTACACCTTC,CASSFITGTWYGYTF,.,TRBJ1-2,.,TRBV28
TGTGCCAGCAGCAAAGCGGGACTAGCGGATACCTACGAGCAGTACTTC,CASSKAGLADTYEQYF,.,TRBJ2-7,.,TRBV21-1
TGCGCCAGCAGCTTGGCCGGGGCCTTCTCTGGGGCCAACGTCCTGACTTTC,CASSLAGAFSGANVLTF,once,TRBJ2-6,.,TRBV5-1
TGCGCCAGCAGCTTTGGGGACAGGGTTTACAATGAGCAGTTCTTC,CASSFGDRVYNEQFF,.,TRBJ2-1,TRBD1,TRBV5-1
TGTGCCAGCAGCTTACGAAAACCTGCAACTAATGAAAAACTGTTTTTT,CASSLRKPATNEKLFF,.,TRBJ1-4,.,TRBV7-9
TGTGCCAGCAGCACGGGACTAGCGGGCTCCCCCTACGAGCAGTACTTC,CASSTGLAGSPYEQYF,.,TRBJ2-7,TRBD2,TRBV6-6
TGTGCCAGCAGTTTGAGGTCTAATGAAAAACTGTTTTTT,CASSLRSNEKLFF,.,TRBJ1-4,.,TRBV28
TGTGCCAGCAGCGGGGACAGGTTCGGGGGAACCTACGAGCAGTACTTC,CASSGDRFGGTYEQYF,.,TRBJ2-7,TRBD1,TRBV9
TGTGCCAGCAGTTATGAGCGGGGTACCTACAATGAGCAGTTCTTC,CASSYERGTYNEQFF,.,TRBJ2-1,TRBD2,TRBV4-2
TGCAGCGTTGCCAAGGACAGCTATAGCAATCAGCCCCAGCATTTT,CSVAKDSYSNQPQHF,.,TRBJ1-5,.,TRBV29-1
TGTGCCTGGACTTCGACAGGGACTGAAGCTTTCTTT,CAWTSTGTEAFF,.,TRBJ1-1,TRBD1,TRBV30
TGTGCCAGCAGTGAAGGGGTCAGGGGCCTCTCTGGAAACACCATATATTTT,CASSEGVRGLSGNTIYF,few,TRBJ1-3,.,TRBV6-1
TGTGCCAGCAGCTACCGACAGGGGGCCTATGAAAAACTGTTTTTT,CASSYRQGAYEKLFF,.,TRBJ1-4,TRBD1,TRBV5-6
TGTGCCAGCAGTGACAGGGGGCTTTTCAGCACTGAAGCTTTCTTT,CASSDRGLFSTEAFF,.,TRBJ1-1,TRBD1,TRBV6-1
TGTGCCCGGGAGTCCGGGACAGGGAACGGGGAGCAGTACTTC,CARESGTGNGEQYF,.,TRBJ2-7,TRBD1,TRBV28
TGTGCCAGCAGCCTTTTAGTGGCTGAGCAGTTCTTC,CASSLLVAEQFF,.,TRBJ2-1,.,TRBV6-1
TGTGCCAGCAGCTTAGGAGGGGGCGCGTACCAAGAGACCCAGTACTTC,CASSLGGGAYQETQYF,once,TRBJ2-5,TRBD1,TRBV7-2
TGTGCCAGCTCCCCGGAACGGGTAGCGAAAGAGACCCAGTACTTC,CASSPERVAKETQYF,.,TRBJ2-5,.,TRBV18
TGTGCCAGCAGTCTGATATCGATTGGGGGCACAGATACGCAGTATTTT,CASSLISIGGTDTQYF,.,TRBJ2-3,.,TRBV27
TGTGCCAGTATGGGGACAGGGGGAGGAGAAGAGACCCAGTACTTC,CASMGTGGGEETQYF,.,TRBJ2-5,TRBD1,TRBV19
TGTGCCAGCAGCTTCCCTGGAAACACCATATATTTT,CASSFPGNTIYF,.,TRBJ1-3,.,TRBV7-2
TGTGCCAGCAGTGATGAGACTAGCGGGAGGTCGAGGATGGGTGAGCAGTTCTTC,CASSDETSGRSRMGEQFF,few,TRBJ2-1,TRBD2,TRBV6-4
TGTGCCAGCAGTGAACCCCTAGCGGGGTACCAAGAGACCCAGTACTTC,CASSEPLAGYQETQYF,.,TRBJ2-5,TRBD2,TRBV25-1
TGCAGCGCCGTTTCAGGGGGCACCGTCACTGAAGCTTTCTTT,CSAVSGGTVTEAFF,.,TRBJ1-1,TRBD1,TRBV29-1
TGTGCCTGGAGTGGGCTGACCTACGAGCAGTACTTC,CAWSGLTYEQYF,.,TRBJ2-7,.,TRBV30